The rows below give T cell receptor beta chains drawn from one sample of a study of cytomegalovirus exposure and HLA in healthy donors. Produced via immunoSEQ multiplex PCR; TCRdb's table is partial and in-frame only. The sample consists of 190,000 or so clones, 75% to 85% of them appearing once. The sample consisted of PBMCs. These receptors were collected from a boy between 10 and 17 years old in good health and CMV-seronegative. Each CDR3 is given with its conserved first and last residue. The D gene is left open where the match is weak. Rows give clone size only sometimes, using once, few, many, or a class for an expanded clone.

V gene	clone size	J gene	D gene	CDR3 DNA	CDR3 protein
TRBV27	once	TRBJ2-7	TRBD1	TGTGCCAGCACCTTTTCCTCGGGACAGGCATCCTACGAGCAGTACTTC	CASTFSSGQASYEQYF
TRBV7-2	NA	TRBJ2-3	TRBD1	TGTGCCAGCAGCTGGGGGACAGCCACAGATACGCAGTATTTT	CASSWGTATDTQYF
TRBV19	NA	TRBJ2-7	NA	TGTGCCAGTAGTATAGGTGTTACAGGCCCCTACGAGCAGTACTTC	CASSIGVTGPYEQYF
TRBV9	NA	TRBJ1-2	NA	TGTGCCAGCAGCGTAGGGGGGGGCGGACGAAACTATGGCTACACCTTC	CASSVGGGGRNYGYTF
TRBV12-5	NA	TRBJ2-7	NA	TGTGCTAGTGGTTTGGTCGCCTACGAGCAGTACTTC	CASGLVAYEQYF
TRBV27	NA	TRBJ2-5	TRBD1	TGTGCCAGCAGTTACCGGGACAGAAGACAAGAGACCCAGTACTTC	CASSYRDRRQETQYF
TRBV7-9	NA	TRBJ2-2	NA	TGTTCCAGCAGCTTATCCGGGGGAAACACCGGGGAGCTGTTTTTT	CSSSLSGGNTGELFF
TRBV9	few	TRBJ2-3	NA	TGTGCCAGCAGAGATGATGGCGGGATCACAGATACGCAGTATTTT	CASRDDGGITDTQYF
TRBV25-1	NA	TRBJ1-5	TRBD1	TGTGCCAGCAGTGAATCCGGCAGGGGGAAGGATCAGCCCCAGCATTTT	CASSESGRGKDQPQHF
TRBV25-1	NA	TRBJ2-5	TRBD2	TGTGCCAGCGGGGGGGGTGGTGAGACCCAGTACTTC	CASGGGGETQYF
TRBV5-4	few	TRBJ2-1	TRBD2	TGTGCCAGCAGCTCGACTAGCGGGACGATGGTGGGGCAGTTCTTC	CASSSTSGTMVGQFF
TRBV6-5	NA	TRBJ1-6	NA	TGTGCCAGCAGTTACAAGAGCTCCTATAATTCACCCCTCCACTTT	CASSYKSSYNSPLHF
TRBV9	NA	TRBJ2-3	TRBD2	TGTGCCAGCAGCGACAGGACTAGCGGGGGGATCGATACGCAGTATTTT	CASSDRTSGGIDTQYF
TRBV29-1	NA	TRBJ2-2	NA	TGCAGCGTTGAGGAACAGCTCTTCACCGGGGAGCTGTTTTTT	CSVEEQLFTGELFF
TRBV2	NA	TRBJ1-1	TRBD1	TGTGCCAGCAGCTACAGGGGGATGACTGAAGCTTTCTTT	CASSYRGMTEAFF
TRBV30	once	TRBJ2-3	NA	TGTGCCTGGAGTGTAGCGAGTTTTAATACAGATACGCAGTATTTT	CAWSVASFNTDTQYF
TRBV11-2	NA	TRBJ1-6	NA	TGTGCCAGCAGCCTACAGACAGGTTATAATTCACCCCTCCACTTT	CASSLQTGYNSPLHF
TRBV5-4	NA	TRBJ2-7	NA	TGTGCCAGCAGCACCGAGGTGGGCTCCTACGAGCAGTACTTC	CASSTEVGSYEQYF
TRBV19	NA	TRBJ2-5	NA	TGTGCCAGTAGTATAGATTTTGCGGGAGAGACCCAGTACTTC	CASSIDFAGETQYF
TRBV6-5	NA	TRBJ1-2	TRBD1	TGTGCCAGCAGTTCATCGACAGGGGGGATGAGAGGCTACACCTTC	CASSSSTGGMRGYTF
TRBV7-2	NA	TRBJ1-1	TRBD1	TGTGCCAGCAGCCATACAGGGGCTGAAGCTTTCTTT	CASSHTGAEAFF
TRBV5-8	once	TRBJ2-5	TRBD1	TGTGCCAGCAGCCCGGACAGGGGTCTTGGTGGGACCCAGTACTTC	CASSPDRGLGGTQYF
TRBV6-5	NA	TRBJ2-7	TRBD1	TGTGCCAGCAGAATAGGACAGGGTTGGTACGAGCAGTACTTC	CASRIGQGWYEQYF
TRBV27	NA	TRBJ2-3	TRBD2	TGTGCCAGCAGTTCCTTAGCGGGGCTCACAGATACGCAGTATTTT	CASSSLAGLTDTQYF
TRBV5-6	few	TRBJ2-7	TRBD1	TGTGCCAGCAGCTTCCGGACAGGGTCAGGCGAGCAGTACTTC	CASSFRTGSGEQYF
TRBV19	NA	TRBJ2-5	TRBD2	TGTGCCAGTAGTATCCTGACGACTAGCGGGATCGGGGAGACCCAGTACTTC	CASSILTTSGIGETQYF
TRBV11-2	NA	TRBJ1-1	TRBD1	TGTGCCAGCAGCCTCTACTACGGGACAGGGAACACTGAAGCTTTCTTT	CASSLYYGTGNTEAFF
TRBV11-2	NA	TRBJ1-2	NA	TGTGCCAGCAGCTTTATCCCCGGGGGGAGAAATGGCTACACCTTC	CASSFIPGGRNGYTF
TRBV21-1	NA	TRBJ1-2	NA	TGTGCCAGCAGCTCCTTCGGTCACAGAACGTCCTATGGCTACACCTTC	CASSSFGHRTSYGYTF
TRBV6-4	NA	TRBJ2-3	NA	TGTGCCAGCAGTGACAGGGGCATCACAGATACGCAGTATTTT	CASSDRGITDTQYF
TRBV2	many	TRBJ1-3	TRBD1	TGTGCCTCCCTGGACAGGGGATTCTCTGGAAACACCATATATTTT	CASLDRGFSGNTIYF
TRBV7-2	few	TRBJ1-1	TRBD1	TGTGCCAGCAGCTCCGACAGGGGGCGTACTGAAGCTTTCTTT	CASSSDRGRTEAFF
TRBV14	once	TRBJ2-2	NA	TGTGCCAGCAGCCAAGATATCGGGGTTGCGAACACCGGGGAGCTGTTTTTT	CASSQDIGVANTGELFF
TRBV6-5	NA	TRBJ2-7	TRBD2	TGTGCCAGCAGTTACTCTCGCGCTAGCGGGGGCTACGAGCAGTACTTC	CASSYSRASGGYEQYF
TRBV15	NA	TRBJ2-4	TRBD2	TGTGCCACCAGCACCAAGCGGGAGTGGAGAAACATTCAGTACTTC	CATSTKREWRNIQYF
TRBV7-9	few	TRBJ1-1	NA	TGTGCCAGCAATCCAGTGAACACTGAAGCTTTCTTT	CASNPVNTEAFF
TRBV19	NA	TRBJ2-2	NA	TGTGCCAGTAGTATAGATTCGGACACCGGGGAGCTGTTTTTT	CASSIDSDTGELFF
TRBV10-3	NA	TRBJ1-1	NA	TGTGCCATCGGTAGACAGCACCTAGCTGAAGCTTTCTTT	CAIGRQHLAEAFF
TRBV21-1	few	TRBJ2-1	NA	TGTGCCAGCAGCAAAACTAGACCTAGCGGGGGGCGGGATGAGCAGTTCTTC	CASSKTRPSGGRDEQFF
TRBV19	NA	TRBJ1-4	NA	TGTGCCAGTAGTATAGAGGGGACACCTGCAACTAATGAAAAACTGTTTTTT	CASSIEGTPATNEKLFF
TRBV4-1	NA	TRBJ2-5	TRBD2	TGCGCCAGCAGCCGAGGAGCGGGAGGCGGGGAGACCCAGTACTTC	CASSRGAGGGETQYF
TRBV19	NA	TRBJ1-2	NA	TGTGCCAGTAGGCGTTCAGGGGACTATGGCTACACCTTC	CASRRSGDYGYTF
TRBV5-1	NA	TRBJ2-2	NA	TGCGCCAGCAGCTTGGGGGGACACCTAAACACCGGGGAGCTGTTTTTT	CASSLGGHLNTGELFF
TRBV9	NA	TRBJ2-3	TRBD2	TGTGCCAGCAGCTGGACTAGCGGGAGCCCAGATACGCAGTATTTT	CASSWTSGSPDTQYF
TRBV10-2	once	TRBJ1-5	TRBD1	TGCGCCAGCAAGGGGACCCAACAGGGGCAGCCCCAGCATTTT	CASKGTQQGQPQHF
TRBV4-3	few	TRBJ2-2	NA	TGCGCCAGCAGCGGAGTCCTGGCCGGGGAGCTGTTTTTT	CASSGVLAGELFF
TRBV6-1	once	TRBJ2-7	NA	TGTGCCAGCAGTGGAGACTACGAGCAGTACTTC	CASSGDYEQYF
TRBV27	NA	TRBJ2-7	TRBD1	TGTGCCAGCAGTTCCGACAGGGGATTCTCCTACGAGCAGTACTTC	CASSSDRGFSYEQYF
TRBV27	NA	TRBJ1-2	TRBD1	TGTGCCAGCAGGTTTACAGGGGGACAACGTGGCTACACCTTC	CASRFTGGQRGYTF
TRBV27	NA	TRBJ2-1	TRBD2	TGTGCCAGCAGCCCGACCCTTAGCGGGGGGAGTCCTGAGCAGTTCTTC	CASSPTLSGGSPEQFF
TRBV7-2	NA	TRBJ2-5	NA	TGTGCCAGCAGCTTATTGAGGGTACAAGAGACCCAGTACTTC	CASSLLRVQETQYF
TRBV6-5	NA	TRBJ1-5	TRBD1	TGTGCCAGCAGCCCCTGGACAGGTGCCAATCAGCCCCAGCATTTT	CASSPWTGANQPQHF
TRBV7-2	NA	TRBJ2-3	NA	TGTGCCAGCAGCTCCTCGTGGGAGACAGATACGCAGTATTTT	CASSSSWETDTQYF
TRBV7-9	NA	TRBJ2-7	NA	TGTGCCAGCAGCTTATCCGTTTACGAGCAGTACTTC	CASSLSVYEQYF
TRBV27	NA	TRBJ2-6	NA	TGTGCCAGCAGTACCCGGACCACGGGGGACGTCCTGACTTTC	CASSTRTTGDVLTF